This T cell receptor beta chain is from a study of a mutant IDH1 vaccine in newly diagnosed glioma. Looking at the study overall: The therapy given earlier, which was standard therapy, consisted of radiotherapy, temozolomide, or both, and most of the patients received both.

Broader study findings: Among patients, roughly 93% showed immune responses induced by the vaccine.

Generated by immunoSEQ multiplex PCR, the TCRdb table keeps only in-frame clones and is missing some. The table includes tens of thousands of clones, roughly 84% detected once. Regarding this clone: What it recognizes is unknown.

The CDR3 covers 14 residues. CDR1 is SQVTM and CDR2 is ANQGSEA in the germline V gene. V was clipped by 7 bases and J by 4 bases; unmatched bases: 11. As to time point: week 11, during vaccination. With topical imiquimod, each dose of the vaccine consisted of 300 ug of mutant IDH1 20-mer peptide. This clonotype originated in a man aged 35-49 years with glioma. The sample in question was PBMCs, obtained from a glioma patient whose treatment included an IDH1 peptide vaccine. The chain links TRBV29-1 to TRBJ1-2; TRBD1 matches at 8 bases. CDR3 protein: CSALGAGGGYGYTF. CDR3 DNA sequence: TGCAGCGCCCTAGGGGCAGGGGGCGGCTATGGCTACACCTTC.